This T cell receptor beta chain derives from a study of blood T cell repertoires in COVID-19. Looking at the study overall: Sites across the United States, Italy and Spain contributed samples from acute and convalescent COVID-19. PBMCs, B-cell-depleted T cells, or T cells provided the cDNA or gDNA that made up the material.

Original handling: Estimated nucleated cell counts came from reference gene primer amplification. Some clones are missing from TCRdb's copy, which holds only in-frame ones; the method was immunoSEQ multiplex PCR. V and J calls plus clone size are reproduced from that table; the DNA served to infer D and trimming. The repertoire includes roughly 180,000 clones, 80% to 90% of them detected once, and about 8% sits in the top ten. This clone was seen only once. V shed 3 bases and J shed 0 bases, with 13 bases lying between them. From germline, CDR1 is SGHRS and CDR2 YFSETQ. The CDR3 has 17 amino acids. The sequencing sample was made of peripheral blood. The rearrangement uses TRBV5-1 and TRBJ2-6, with D possibly matching TRBD2 (7 bases). The TCR sequence derives from a man aged 35 to 55 who had recovered from COVID-19. The CDR3 sequence: CASSSQGRGSGANVLTF. CDR3 nucleotides: TGCGCCAGCAGCTCTCAGGGGAGGGGCTCTGGGGCCAACGTCCTGACTTTC.